This T cell receptor (beta chain) comes out of a study of blood T cell repertoires in COVID-19. Study in general: Both acute and convalescent COVID-19 samples were obtained from the United States, Italy and Spain. The analysed material was cDNA or gDNA that came from T cells, B-cell-depleted T cells, or PBMCs.

This CDR3 is 14 amino acids long. The J segment lost 6 bases and the V segment lost 4 bases, leaving 5 bases of the junction unmatched. The V gene's germline CDR1 is SEHNR and CDR2 FQNEAQ (reference sequence). Per the study methods: Using reference gene primer amplification, nucleated cell counts were estimated. Generated by immunoSEQ multiplex PCR, the TCRdb table keeps only in-frame clones and is missing some. V and J calls plus clone size are reproduced from that table; the DNA served to infer D and trimming. The sample lists about 230,000 clones, roughly 90% seen once, with 2.5% to 3% in the top ten.

Sequences were obtained from peripheral blood. The V call is TRBV7-9, the J call TRBJ2-5; 10 positions agree with TRBD1. This receptor was identified in a woman in her fifties or sixties with acute or convalescent COVID-19. The CDR3 loop is CASSSGQGGQTQYF. The DNA of the CDR3 is TGTGCCAGCAGCTCCGGACAGGGGGGACAGACCCAGTACTTC. Variable domain in full (rest from reference TRBV7-9 and TRBJ2-5): DTGVSQNPRHKITKRGQNVTFRCDPISEHNRLYWYRQTLGQGPEFLTYFQNEAQLEKSRLLSDRFSAERPKGSFSTLEIQRTEQGDSAMYLCASSSGQGGQTQYFGPGTRLLVL.